Below, 21 T cell receptor beta chains from the same sample are listed, as sequenced in a study of blood T cell repertoires in COVID-19. Sequenced by immunoSEQ multiplex PCR; TCRdb stores in-frame clones only, minus some. The sample gives 240,000 or so clones, 88% of which show up once; roughly 0.8% is in the top ten. The sample taken for sequencing was peripheral blood. These receptors originate from a woman younger than 45 with acute or convalescent COVID-19.

The J gene is TRBJ1-2, the V gene TRBV25-1; a weak D match, TRBD1 (5 bases). The V end was cut by 4 bases, the J end by 0 bases, with 15 bases between. In germline, CDR1 is MGHDK, CDR2 SYGVNS. This CDR3 is built from 16 residues. CDR3: CASSGPGEGSNYGYTF. The DNA of the CDR3 is TGTGCCAGCAGTGGTCCGGGGGAAGGCTCTAACTATGGCTACACCTTC.

The chain couples TRBV7-2 to TRBJ2-1; 9 bases are a match to TRBD2. Looked up from germline, CDR1 is SGHTA and CDR2 is FQGNSA. The CDR3 is 15 amino acids. V lost 5 bases to trimming and J lost 1 base; unmatched junction nucleotides: 3. CDR3 sequence: CASSETSGSYNEQFF. The CDR3, as DNA: TGTGCCAGCAGCGAGACTAGCGGTTCCTACAATGAGCAGTTCTTC.

This chain links TRBV7-8 with TRBJ2-2; TRBD1 agrees at 7 bases. Germline CDR1 and CDR2: SGHVS and FQNEAQ. The CDR3 contains 16 residues. V lost 1 base, J lost 3 bases, and 5 bases stayed unmatched. CDR3 protein: CASSLGVRGYTGELFF. The CDR3 DNA reads as TGTGCCAGCAGCTTAGGCGTCAGGGGGTACACCGGGGAGCTGTTTTTT.

The chain has TRBV19 and TRBJ2-7; D might be TRBD1 (6 bases). CDR3 length: 14 residues. The V gene's germline CDR1 is LNHDA and CDR2 SQIVND (reference sequence). V was pared by 6 bases and J by 2 bases, with 14 bases between. The CDR3 DNA is TGTGCCAGTAGGCGTACCGGGACAACCTACGAGCAGTACTTC. Translating it yields CASRRTGTTYEQYF.

The V call is TRBV2, the J call TRBJ2-3; 7 nucleotides match TRBD2. The ends lost 3 bases at V and 4 bases at J; junction bases unmatched: 7. The CDR3 contains 15 residues. Germline V gene lookup returns CDR1 SNHLY and CDR2 FYNNEI. The CDR3 spells CASSEGGRGPDTQYF. CDR3 coding DNA: TGTGCCAGCAGTGAGGGGGGGAGAGGCCCAGATACGCAGTATTTT. The variable domain in full, with the rest retrieved from reference TRBV2 and TRBJ2-3, is EPEVTQTPSHQVTQMGQEVILRCVPISNHLYFYWYRQILGQKVEFLVSFYNNEISEKSEIFDDQFSVERPDGSNFTLKIRSTKLEDSAMYFCASSEGGRGPDTQYFGPGTRLTVL.

This clone was seen only a few times. V and J are TRBV11-3 and TRBJ1-1, with no clear D. The V gene lost 4 bases and the J gene lost 0 bases, with 12 bases spanning the gap. The length of the CDR3 is 15 residues. Germline-derived CDR1 and CDR2 are SGHNT and YENEEA. The CDR3 region is CASSSRSRLNTEAFF. The CDR3 region has the DNA TGTGCCAGCAGCTCAAGAAGCCGGTTGAACACTGAAGCTTTCTTT.

CDR3 sequence: CASSLRTGTRSTGELFF. As DNA, the CDR3 is TGTGCCAGCAGCTTGCGGACCGGGACTAGGAGCACCGGGGAGCTGTTTTTT. The chain employs TRBV5-8 and TRBJ2-2, with 8 bases aligning to TRBD2. The CDR3 consists of 17 residues. CDR1 is SGHTS and CDR2 is YDEGEE in the germline V gene. J lost 4 bases, V lost 1 base, and 9 bases had no gene match.

The genes are TRBV25-1 and TRBJ1-5, with 9 bases identical to TRBD1. Germline values: CDR1 MGHDK, CDR2 SYGVNS. The CDR3 covers 14 residues. V was clipped by 4 bases and J by 7 bases; unmatched bases: 5. In DNA, the CDR3 is TGTGCCAGCAGTGGGACAGGGGTCGGCCAGCCCCAGCATTTT. This gives the protein CASSGTGVGQPQHF.

The chain recombines TRBV30 with TRBJ1-4, with TRBD1 as a possible D gene (5 bases). Trimming left V 2 bases short and J 4 bases short, with 11 bases between. This CDR3 region has 14 residues. Germline CDR1 GTSNPN, CDR2 SVGIG (reference sequence). Here the CDR3 DNA reads TGTGCCTGGAGTATACAGGAGCTTAATGAAAAACTGTTTTTT. Its translation is CAWSIQELNEKLFF.

The V call is TRBV21-1, the J call TRBJ2-7; the DNA was not compared with TRBD2, the D call given in the table. TRBV21-1 is tagged as a pseudogene. This CDR3 has 16 residues. DNA of the CDR3: TGTGCCAGCAGCATCGGAAATCGGGGGTTGGTCCCCCCCCAGTACTTC. This translates into CASSIGNRGLVPPQYF.

The chain joins TRBV5-1 to TRBJ2-1; 9 positions agree with TRBD1. Germline V gives CDR1 SGHRS, CDR2 YFSETQ. CDR3 size: 15 residues. The V gene end was trimmed by 2 bases and the J gene end by 9 bases; junction bases not matched to a gene: 9. The CDR3 nucleotides are TGCGCCAGCAGCTTTTGGGACAGGGCGAACGGTGAGCAGTTCTTC. Translation: CASSFWDRANGEQFF.

The chain carries TRBV19 and TRBJ1-4, with 7 bases fitting TRBD1. CDR1 and CDR2 from the germline V gene are LNHDA and SQIVND (reference sequence). J gave up 8 bases and V 3 bases, and 9 bases lay outside the gene matches. The CDR3 totals 15 residues. CDR3 sequence: CASSIGQGGGEKLFF. CDR3 DNA sequence: TGTGCCAGTAGTATCGGGCAGGGGGGAGGCGAAAAACTGTTTTTT.

The chain carries TRBV6-4 and TRBJ2-7; 8 positions match TRBD2. V shed 6 bases and J 4 bases; nucleotides not matched to a gene: 11. The CDR3 has 15 amino acids. The V gene's germline CDR1 is MRHNA and CDR2 SNTAGT. The CDR3 region has the DNA TGTGCCAGCAGCGGGGGGGCACCTACCACTTACGAGCAGTACTTC. This encodes CASSGGAPTTYEQYF.

This clone was seen only once. The chain combines TRBV18 with TRBJ2-5; 8 bases align to TRBD2. CDR1 is KGHSH and CDR2 is LQKENI in the germline V gene. CDR3 length: 16 amino acids. V was pared by 0 bases and J by 9 bases, with 12 bases of the junction left unmatched. The CDR3 region is CASSPPPQAGGLAQYF. The CDR3 bases are TGTGCCAGCTCACCACCTCCTCAGGCGGGGGGTTTGGCCCAGTACTTC.

The table lists this clone with a few counts. Within the sample, other DNA sequences also encode this same CDR3. The chain is built from TRBV19 and TRBJ2-7, with D perhaps TRBD1 (6 bases). The CDR3 covers 11 residues. Germline assignment: CDR1 LNHDA and CDR2 SQIVND (reference sequence). V was trimmed by 6 bases and J by 4 bases, leaving 7 bases between them. CDR3 nucleotides: TGTGCCAGTAGCAGGGGTTACGAGCAGTACTTC. Its protein is CASSRGYEQYF.

The rearrangement uses TRBV29-1 and TRBJ2-7, with 7 bases fitting TRBD2. This CDR3 has 13 amino acids. In germline, CDR1 is SQVTM, CDR2 ANQGSEA. V lost 7 bases, J lost 2 bases, and 8 bases stayed unmatched. CDR3 residues: CSAQGRDPYEQYF. In DNA, the CDR3 is TGCAGCGCCCAAGGGAGGGACCCCTACGAGCAGTACTTC.

This chain joins TRBV6-5 and TRBJ2-2; perhaps TRBD1 as D (6 bases). The CDR3 runs 16 residues. From germline, CDR1 is MNHEY and CDR2 SVGAGI. With 1 base removed from V and 7 bases from J, the gap between germline ends came to 16 bases. CDR3: CASSYFQGYQGGELFF. The CDR3 coding sequence is TGTGCCAGCAGTTACTTCCAGGGGTACCAGGGCGGGGAGCTGTTTTTT.

V is TRBV12-3 or TRBV12-4 and J is TRBJ1-4, with D maybe TRBD1 (6 bases). V gave up 7 bases and J gave up 9 bases, with 12 bases separating them. The CDR3 has 12 residues. The CDR3 sequence is CASTPDSKKLFF. In DNA form, the CDR3 reads TGTGCCAGCACCCCGGACAGTAAAAAACTGTTTTTT.

The chain joins TRBV5-1 to TRBJ2-1; D gene unclear. In germline, CDR1 is SGHRS, CDR2 YFSETQ. V lost 0 bases to trimming and J lost 6 bases, with 7 bases between them. This CDR3 has 13 amino acids. The CDR3 sequence: CASSLGRINEQFF. The CDR3 DNA sequence: TGCGCCAGCAGCTTGGGGCGGATCAATGAGCAGTTCTTC.

V usage is TRBV7-8 and J usage is TRBJ1-2; a possible D gene is TRBD1 (6 bases). Germline V gives CDR1 SGHVS, CDR2 FQNEAQ. This CDR3 is built from 16 residues. The V and J ends lost 0 bases and 4 bases respectively, with 15 bases between them. The CDR3 loop reads CASSLARQGPSYGYTF. The CDR3 coding sequence is TGTGCCAGCAGCTTAGCGAGGCAGGGGCCCAGCTATGGCTACACCTTC. The variable domain in full, with the rest retrieved from reference TRBV7-8 and TRBJ1-2, is GAGVSQSPRYKVAKRGQDVALRCDPISGHVSLFWYQQALGQGPEFLTYFQNEAQLDKSGLPSDRFFAERPEGSVSTLKIQRTQQEDSAVYLCASSLARQGPSYGYTFGSGTRLTVV.

This clone is a singleton in its sample. The same CDR3 can be traced to other DNA sequences in this sample. The gene calls are TRBV29-1 and TRBJ1-5; D is unresolved. Per the germline V gene, CDR1 is SQVTM and CDR2 is ANQGSEA. This CDR3 region has 12 residues. V lost 4 bases and J lost 4, with 8 bases in between. CDR3: CSVGGENQPQHF. DNA of the CDR3: TGCAGCGTTGGAGGAGAGAATCAGCCCCAGCATTTT.